This T cell receptor (beta chain) appears in the sequencing data of a study of spatial heterogeneity in lung cancer. This clonotype showed up many times. Relative to the germline gene, one junction end is altered; a read error may explain this. Time point: sample taken at primary tumor resection. Researchers sequenced whole RNA taken from tumor, nontumor lung or frozen PBMC without sorting. Per the germline V gene, CDR1 is LGHDT and CDR2 is YNNKEL (reference sequence). CDR3 length: 12 residues. TCRdb reanalysed the 5' RACE reads using MiXCR and keeps one entry per CDR3 protein. This table has roughly 46,000 distinct CDR3 sequences, about an eighth appearing once.

The clonotype comes from a female donor with early-stage non-small cell lung cancer. Sequencing used PBMCs, obtained at surgery. This rearrangement joins TRBV3-1 to TRBJ2-1; D is possibly TRBD2 (5 bases). CDR3 sequence: CASSPLGADSVF. Written as DNA, the CDR3 is TGTGCCAGCAGTCCTCTGGGAGCGGACTCAGTCTTC.